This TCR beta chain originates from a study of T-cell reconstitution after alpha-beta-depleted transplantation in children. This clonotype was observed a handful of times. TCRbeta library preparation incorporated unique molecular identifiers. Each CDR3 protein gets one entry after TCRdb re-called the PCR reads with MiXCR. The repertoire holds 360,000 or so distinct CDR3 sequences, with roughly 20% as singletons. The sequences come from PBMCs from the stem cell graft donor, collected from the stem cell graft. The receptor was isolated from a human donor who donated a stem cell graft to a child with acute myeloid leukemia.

DNA for the CDR3: TGTGCCAGCAGCGTAGAAGGGTTCGGCTCCTACAATGAGCAGTTCTTC. Protein: CASSVEGFGSYNEQFF. This chain joins TRBV9 and TRBJ2-1; no clear D. The CDR3 runs 16 residues. Germline-derived CDR1 and CDR2 are SGDLS and YYNGEE. Trimming shortened V by 0 bases and J by 0 bases, and 10 bases separated the two germline ends.